Here is one TCR beta chain with its context. The data derive from a study of siplizumab effects on memory and regulatory T cells. The repertoire was sequenced with immunoSEQ multiplex PCR; TCRdb's copy has only in-frame clones and lacks some. The sample includes around 45,000 clones, roughly nine tenths of them seen just once. Germline assignment: CDR1 SGDLS and CDR2 YYNGEE. With 0 bases removed from V and 4 bases from J, the gap between germline ends came to 16 bases. This CDR3 is 17 amino acids long. The chain couples TRBV9 to TRBJ2-2, with a weak D call TRBD1 (5 bases). Sequenced input: naive CD8+ T cells sorted from blood. This sequence originates from a human donor in good health. The chain's CDR3 is CASSVAPQGVGTGELFF. As DNA, the CDR3 is TGTGCCAGCAGCGTAGCCCCCCAAGGGGTGGGCACCGGGGAGCTGTTTTTT.